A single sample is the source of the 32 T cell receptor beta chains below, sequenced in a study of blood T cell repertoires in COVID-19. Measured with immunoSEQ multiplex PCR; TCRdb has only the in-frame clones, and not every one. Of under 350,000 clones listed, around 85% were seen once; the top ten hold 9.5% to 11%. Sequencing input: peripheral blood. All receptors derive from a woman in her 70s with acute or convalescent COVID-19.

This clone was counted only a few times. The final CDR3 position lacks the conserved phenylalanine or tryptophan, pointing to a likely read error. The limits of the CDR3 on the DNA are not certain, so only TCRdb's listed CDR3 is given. CDR3: CASSESDRAHL. The rearrangement uses TRBV2 and TRBJ1-2; the table assigns TRBD1, which was not confirmed against the DNA. The CDR3 contains 11 residues when both ends are counted. Looked up from germline, CDR1 is SNHLY and CDR2 is FYNNEI.

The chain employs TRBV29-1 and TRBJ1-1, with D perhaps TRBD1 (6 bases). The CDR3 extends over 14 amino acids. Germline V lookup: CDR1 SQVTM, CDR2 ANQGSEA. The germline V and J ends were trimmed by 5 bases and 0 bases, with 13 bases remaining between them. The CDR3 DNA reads TGCAGCGTTCCGACAGGTGGGATGAACACTGAAGCTTTCTTT. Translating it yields CSVPTGGMNTEAFF.

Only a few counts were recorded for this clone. CDR3: CASSPTGVNYGYTF. In DNA form, the CDR3 reads TGTGCCAGCTCACCAACAGGCGTCAACTATGGCTACACCTTC. J is TRBJ1-2 and V is TRBV18, with a possible D match to TRBD1 (5 bases). The CDR3 consists of 14 residues. Trimming took off 2 bases at V and 2 bases at J, with 9 bases between the two ends. Looked up from germline, CDR1 is KGHSH and CDR2 is LQKENI.

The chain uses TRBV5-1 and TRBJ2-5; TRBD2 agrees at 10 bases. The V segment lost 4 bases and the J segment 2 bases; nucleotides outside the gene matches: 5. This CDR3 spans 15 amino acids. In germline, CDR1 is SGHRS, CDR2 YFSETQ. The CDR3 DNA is TGCGCCAGCAGCCCCCCTAGCGGGGGACAAGAGACCCAGTACTTC. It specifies CASSPPSGGQETQYF.

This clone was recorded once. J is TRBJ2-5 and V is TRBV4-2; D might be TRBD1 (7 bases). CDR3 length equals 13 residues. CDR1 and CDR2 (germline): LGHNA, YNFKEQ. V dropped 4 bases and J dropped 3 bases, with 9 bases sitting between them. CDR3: CASSPRGEETQYF. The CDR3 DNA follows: TGTGCCAGCAGCCCCAGGGGGGAAGAGACCCAGTACTTC.

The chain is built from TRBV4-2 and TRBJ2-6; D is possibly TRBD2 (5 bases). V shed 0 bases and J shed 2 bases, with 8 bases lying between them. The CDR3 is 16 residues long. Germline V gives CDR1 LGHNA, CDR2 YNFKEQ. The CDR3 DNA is TGTGCCAGCAGCCAAGATTCCGGGGCTGGGGCCAACGTCCTGACTTTC. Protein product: CASSQDSGAGANVLTF.

The CDR3 reads CASSLRWTEDSPLHF. DNA for the CDR3: TGTGCCAGCAGCTTACGGTGGACAGAGGATTCACCCCTCCACTTT. The rearrangement uses TRBV7-8 and TRBJ1-6; perhaps TRBD1 as D (6 bases). CDR3 length: 15 amino acids. Germline CDR1 reads SGHVS; CDR2 reads FQNEAQ. V gave up 2 bases and J gave up 8 bases, with 13 bases separating them.

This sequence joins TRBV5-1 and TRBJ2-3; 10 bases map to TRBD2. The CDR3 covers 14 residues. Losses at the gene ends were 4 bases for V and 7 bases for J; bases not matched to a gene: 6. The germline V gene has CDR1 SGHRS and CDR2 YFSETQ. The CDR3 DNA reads TGCGCCAGCAGCGTAAGCGGGGGGGGGAATACGCAGTATTTT. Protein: CASSVSGGGNTQYF.

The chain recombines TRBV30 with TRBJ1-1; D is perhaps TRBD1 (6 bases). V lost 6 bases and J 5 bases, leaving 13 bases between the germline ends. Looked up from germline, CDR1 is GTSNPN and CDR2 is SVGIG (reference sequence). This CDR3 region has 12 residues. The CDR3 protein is CACGRGWTEAFF. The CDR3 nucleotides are TGTGCCTGTGGCAGGGGTTGGACTGAAGCTTTCTTT.

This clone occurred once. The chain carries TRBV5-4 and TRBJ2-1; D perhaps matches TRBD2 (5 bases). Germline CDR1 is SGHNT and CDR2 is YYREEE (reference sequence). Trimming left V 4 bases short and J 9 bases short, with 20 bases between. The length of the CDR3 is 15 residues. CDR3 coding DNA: TGTGCCAGCAGCCGCCTCTTTAGGAAAGGGAGTGAGCAGTTCTTC. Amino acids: CASSRLFRKGSEQFF.

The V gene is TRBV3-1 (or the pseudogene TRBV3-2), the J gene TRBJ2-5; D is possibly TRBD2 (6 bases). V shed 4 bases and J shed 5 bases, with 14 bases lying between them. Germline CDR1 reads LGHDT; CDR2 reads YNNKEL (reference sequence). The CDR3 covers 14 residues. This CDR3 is CASSRAGGRETQYF. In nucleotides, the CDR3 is TGTGCCAGCAGCCGAGCGGGCGGAAGGGAGACCCAGTACTTC.

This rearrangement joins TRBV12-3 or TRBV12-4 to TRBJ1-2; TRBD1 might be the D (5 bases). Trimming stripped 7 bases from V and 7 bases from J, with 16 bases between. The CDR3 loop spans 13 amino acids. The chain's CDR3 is CASTLDSRRGYTF. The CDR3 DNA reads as TGTGCCAGCACCCTCGACAGCCGCCGTGGCTACACCTTC.

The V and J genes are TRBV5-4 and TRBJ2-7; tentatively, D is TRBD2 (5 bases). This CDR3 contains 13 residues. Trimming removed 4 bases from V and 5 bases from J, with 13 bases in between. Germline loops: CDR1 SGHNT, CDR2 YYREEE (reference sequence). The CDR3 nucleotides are TGTGCCAGCAGCACTGGACTGCGCGACGAGCAGTACTTC. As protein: CASSTGLRDEQYF.

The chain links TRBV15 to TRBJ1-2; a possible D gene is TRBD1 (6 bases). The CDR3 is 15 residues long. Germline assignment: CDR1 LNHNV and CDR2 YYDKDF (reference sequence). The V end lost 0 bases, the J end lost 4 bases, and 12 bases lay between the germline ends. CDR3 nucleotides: TGTGCCACCAGCAGAGATCGGGCCAGGGGCTATGGCTACACCTTC. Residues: CATSRDRARGYGYTF.

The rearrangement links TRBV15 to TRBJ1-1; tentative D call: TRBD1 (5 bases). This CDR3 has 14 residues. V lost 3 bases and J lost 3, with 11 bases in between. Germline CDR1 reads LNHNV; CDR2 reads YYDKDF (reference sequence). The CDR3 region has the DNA TGTGCCACCAGCAGTGGAGGGGCTGACACTGAAGCTTTCTTT. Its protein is CATSSGGADTEAFF.

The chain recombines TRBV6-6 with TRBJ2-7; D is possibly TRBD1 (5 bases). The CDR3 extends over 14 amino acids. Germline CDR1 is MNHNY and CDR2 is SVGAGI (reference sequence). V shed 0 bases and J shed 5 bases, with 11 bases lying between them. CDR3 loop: CASSYSGAGNEQYF. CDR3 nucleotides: TGTGCCAGCAGTTACTCAGGGGCTGGCAACGAGCAGTACTTC.

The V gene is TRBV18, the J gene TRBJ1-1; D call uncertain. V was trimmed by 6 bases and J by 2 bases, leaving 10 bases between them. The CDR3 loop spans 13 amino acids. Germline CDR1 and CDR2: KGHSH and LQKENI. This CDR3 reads CASSEGINTEAFF. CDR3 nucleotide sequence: TGTGCCAGCTCTGAGGGAATCAACACTGAAGCTTTCTTT.

CDR3 nucleotides: TGCGCCAGCAGCCAAGATTTGCGCCTGTCCCCGTATTCACCCCTCCACTTT. This translates into CASSQDLRLSPYSPLHF. The chain recombines TRBV4-1 with TRBJ1-6; D not resolved. CDR1 is MGHRA, CDR2 YSYEKL, per germline. CDR3 length equals 17 residues. V lost 0 bases and J lost 8, with 17 bases in between.

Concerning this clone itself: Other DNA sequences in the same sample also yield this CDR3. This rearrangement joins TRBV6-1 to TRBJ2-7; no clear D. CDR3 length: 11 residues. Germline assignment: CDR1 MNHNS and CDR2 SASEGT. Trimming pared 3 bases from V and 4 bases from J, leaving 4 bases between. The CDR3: CASSDRYEQYF. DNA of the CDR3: TGTGCCAGCAGTGACCGGTACGAGCAGTACTTC.

The CDR3 spells CASSPGTGRETQYF. The CDR3 nucleotides are TGTGCCAGCAGTCCCGGGACAGGGCGGGAGACCCAGTACTTC. The chain is built from TRBV3-1 (or the pseudogene TRBV3-2) and TRBJ2-5; 9 nucleotides match TRBD1. Germline values: CDR1 LGHDT, CDR2 YNNKEL (reference sequence). V was clipped by 6 bases and J by 5 bases; unmatched bases: 7. This CDR3 comprises 14 residues.

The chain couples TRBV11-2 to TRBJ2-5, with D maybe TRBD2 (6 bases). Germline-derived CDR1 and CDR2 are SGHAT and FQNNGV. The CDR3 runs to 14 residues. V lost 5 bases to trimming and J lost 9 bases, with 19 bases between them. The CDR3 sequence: CASSRGGDLSPQYF. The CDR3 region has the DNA TGTGCCAGCAGCAGGGGCGGGGACTTATCTCCCCAGTACTTC.

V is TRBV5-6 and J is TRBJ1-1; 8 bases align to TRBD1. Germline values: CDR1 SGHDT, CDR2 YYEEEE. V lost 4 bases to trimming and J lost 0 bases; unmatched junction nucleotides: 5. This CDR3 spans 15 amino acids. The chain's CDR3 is CASSGQGFMNTEAFF. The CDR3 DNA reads TGTGCCAGCAGCGGACAGGGTTTCATGAACACTGAAGCTTTCTTT.

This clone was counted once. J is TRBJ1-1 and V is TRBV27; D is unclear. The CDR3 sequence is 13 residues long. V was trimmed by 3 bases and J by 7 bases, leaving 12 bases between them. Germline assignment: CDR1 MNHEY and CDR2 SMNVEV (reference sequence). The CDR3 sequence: CASSFRGPGEAFF. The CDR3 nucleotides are TGTGCCAGCAGTTTTAGAGGCCCTGGTGAAGCTTTCTTT.

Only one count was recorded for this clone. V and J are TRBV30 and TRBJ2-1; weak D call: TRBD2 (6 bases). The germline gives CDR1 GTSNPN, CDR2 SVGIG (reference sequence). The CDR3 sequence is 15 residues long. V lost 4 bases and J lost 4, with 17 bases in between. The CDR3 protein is CAWNQGLPGYNEQFF. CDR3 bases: TGTGCCTGGAACCAGGGACTCCCCGGGTACAATGAGCAGTTCTTC.

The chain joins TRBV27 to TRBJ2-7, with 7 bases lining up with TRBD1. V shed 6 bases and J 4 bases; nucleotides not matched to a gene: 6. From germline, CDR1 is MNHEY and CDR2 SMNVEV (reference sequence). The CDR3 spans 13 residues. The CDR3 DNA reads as TGTGCCAGCAGGCGACAGGGCAGGTACGAGCAGTACTTC. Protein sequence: CASRRQGRYEQYF.

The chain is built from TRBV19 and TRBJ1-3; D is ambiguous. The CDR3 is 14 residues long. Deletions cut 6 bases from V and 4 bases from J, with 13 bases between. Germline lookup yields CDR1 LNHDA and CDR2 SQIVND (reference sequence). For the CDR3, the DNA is TGTGCCAGTAGCGCTAGACGTGCAGGAAACACCATATATTTT. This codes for CASSARRAGNTIYF.

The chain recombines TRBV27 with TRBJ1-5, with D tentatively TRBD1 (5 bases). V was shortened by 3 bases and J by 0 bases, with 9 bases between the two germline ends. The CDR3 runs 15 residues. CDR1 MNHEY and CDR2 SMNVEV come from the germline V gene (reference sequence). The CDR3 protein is CASSFSGDSNQPQHF. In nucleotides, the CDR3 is TGTGCCAGCAGTTTCTCGGGGGATAGCAATCAGCCCCAGCATTTT.

The chain's CDR3 is CASSPRSDRVGNTIYF. DNA for the CDR3: TGTGCCAGCTCACCACGAAGTGACAGAGTTGGAAACACCATATATTTT. The chain joins TRBV18 to TRBJ1-3; D might be TRBD1 (5 bases). V was shortened by 1 base and J by 3 bases, with 13 bases between the two germline ends. CDR3 length: 16 residues. In germline, CDR1 is KGHSH, CDR2 LQKENI.

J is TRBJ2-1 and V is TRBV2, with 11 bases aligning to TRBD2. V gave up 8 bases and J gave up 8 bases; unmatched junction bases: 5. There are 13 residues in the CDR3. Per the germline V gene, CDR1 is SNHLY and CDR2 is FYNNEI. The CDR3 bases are TGTGCCAGCCGGACTAGCGGGTATCATGAGCAGTTCTTC. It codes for CASRTSGYHEQFF.

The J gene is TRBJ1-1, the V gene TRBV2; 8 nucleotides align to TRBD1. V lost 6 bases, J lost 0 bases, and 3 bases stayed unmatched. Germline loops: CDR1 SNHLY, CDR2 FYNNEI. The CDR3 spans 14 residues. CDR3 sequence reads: CASRGDRMNTEAFF. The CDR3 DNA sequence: TGTGCCAGCAGGGGGGACAGGATGAACACTGAAGCTTTCTTT. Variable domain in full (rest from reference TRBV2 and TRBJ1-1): EPEVTQTPSHQVTQMGQEVILRCVPISNHLYFYWYRQILGQKVEFLVSFYNNEISEKSEIFDDQFSVERPDGSNFTLKIRSTKLEDSAMYFCASRGDRMNTEAFFGQGTRLTVV.

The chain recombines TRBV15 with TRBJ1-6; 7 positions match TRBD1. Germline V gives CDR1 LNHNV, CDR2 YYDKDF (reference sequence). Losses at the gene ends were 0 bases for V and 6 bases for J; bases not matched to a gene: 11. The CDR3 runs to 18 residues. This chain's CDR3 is CATSREEGAQIPNSPLHF. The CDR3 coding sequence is TGTGCCACCAGCAGAGAGGAGGGGGCGCAGATTCCTAATTCACCCCTCCACTTT.

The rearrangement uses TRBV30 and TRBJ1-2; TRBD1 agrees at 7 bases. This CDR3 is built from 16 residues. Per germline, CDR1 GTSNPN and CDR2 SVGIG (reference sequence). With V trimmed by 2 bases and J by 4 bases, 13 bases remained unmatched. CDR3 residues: CAWSSRGLQAPYGYTF. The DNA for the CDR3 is TGTGCCTGGAGTAGTAGGGGGCTACAAGCGCCCTATGGCTACACCTTC.